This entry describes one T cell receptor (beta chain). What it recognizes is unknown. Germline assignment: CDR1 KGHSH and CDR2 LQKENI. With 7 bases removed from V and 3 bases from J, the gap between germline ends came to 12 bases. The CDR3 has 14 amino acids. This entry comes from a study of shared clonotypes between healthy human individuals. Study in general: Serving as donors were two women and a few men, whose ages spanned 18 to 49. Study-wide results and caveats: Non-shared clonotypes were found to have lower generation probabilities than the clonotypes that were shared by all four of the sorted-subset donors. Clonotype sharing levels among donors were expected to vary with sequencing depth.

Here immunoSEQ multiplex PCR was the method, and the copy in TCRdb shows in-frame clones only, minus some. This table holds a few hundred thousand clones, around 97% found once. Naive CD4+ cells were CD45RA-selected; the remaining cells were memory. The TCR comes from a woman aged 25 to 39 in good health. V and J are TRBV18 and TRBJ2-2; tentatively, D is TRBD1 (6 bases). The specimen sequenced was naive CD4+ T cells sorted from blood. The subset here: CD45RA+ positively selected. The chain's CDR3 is CASFSTGYTGELFF. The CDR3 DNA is TGTGCCAGCTTTTCGACAGGCTACACCGGGGAGCTGTTTTTT.